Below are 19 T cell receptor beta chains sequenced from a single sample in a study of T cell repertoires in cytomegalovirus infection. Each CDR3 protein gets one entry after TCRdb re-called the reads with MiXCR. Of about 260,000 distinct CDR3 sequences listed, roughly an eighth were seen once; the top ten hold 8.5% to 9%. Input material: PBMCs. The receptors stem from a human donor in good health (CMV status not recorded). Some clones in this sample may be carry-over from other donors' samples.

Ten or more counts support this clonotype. Written as DNA, the CDR3 is TGTGCCAGCAGCTTAGATCGGGTTGGGGGGGCAACTAATGAAAAACTGTTTTTT. This translates into CASSLDRVGGATNEKLFF. The rearrangement uses TRBV11-2 and TRBJ1-4; maybe TRBD1 (5 bases). CDR1 SGHAT and CDR2 FQNNGV come from the germline V gene. Trimming left V 0 bases short and J 0 bases short, with 14 bases between. The CDR3 is 18 residues long.

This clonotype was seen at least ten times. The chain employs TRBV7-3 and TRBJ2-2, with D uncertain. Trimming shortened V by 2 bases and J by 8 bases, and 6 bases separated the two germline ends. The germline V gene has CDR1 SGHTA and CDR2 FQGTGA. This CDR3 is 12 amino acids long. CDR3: CASSLRAGELFF. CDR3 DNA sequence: TGTGCCAGCAGCTTACGCGCTGGGGAGCTGTTTTTT.

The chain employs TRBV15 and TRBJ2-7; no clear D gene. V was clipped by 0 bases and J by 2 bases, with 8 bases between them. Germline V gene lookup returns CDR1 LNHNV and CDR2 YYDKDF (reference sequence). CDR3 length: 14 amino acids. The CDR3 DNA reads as TGTGCCACCAGCAGAGACGATACCCCCTACGAGCAGTACTTC. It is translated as CATSRDDTPYEQYF.

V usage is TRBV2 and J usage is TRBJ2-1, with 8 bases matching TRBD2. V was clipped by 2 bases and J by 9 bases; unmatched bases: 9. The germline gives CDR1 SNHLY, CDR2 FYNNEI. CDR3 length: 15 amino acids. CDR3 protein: CASSELSGSGGEQFF. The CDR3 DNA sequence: TGTGCCAGCAGTGAATTGAGCGGGAGTGGAGGTGAGCAGTTCTTC.

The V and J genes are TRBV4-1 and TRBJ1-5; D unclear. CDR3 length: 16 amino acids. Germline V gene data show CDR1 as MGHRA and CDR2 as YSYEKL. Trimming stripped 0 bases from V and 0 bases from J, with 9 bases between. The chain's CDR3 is CASSQDPGNSNQPQHF. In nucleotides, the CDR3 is TGCGCCAGCAGCCAAGATCCCGGGAATAGCAATCAGCCCCAGCATTTT.

The chain's CDR3 is CSVDGGWNEQFF. For the CDR3, the DNA is TGCAGCGTTGATGGGGGATGGAATGAGCAGTTCTTC. V gene TRBV29-1 combines with J gene TRBJ2-1; the D gene could be TRBD1 or TRBD2 (5 bases each). The germline V and J ends were trimmed by 3 bases and 7 bases, with 10 bases remaining between them. CDR1 and CDR2 from the germline V gene are SQVTM and ANQGSEA. This CDR3 has 12 residues.

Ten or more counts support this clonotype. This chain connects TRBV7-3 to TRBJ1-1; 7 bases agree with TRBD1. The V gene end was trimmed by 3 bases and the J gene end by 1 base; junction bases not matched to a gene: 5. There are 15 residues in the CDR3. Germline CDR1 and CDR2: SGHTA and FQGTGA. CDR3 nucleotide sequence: TGTGCCAGCAGCTTTGGGACAGCCAGGAACACTGAAGCTTTCTTT. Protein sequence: CASSFGTARNTEAFF.

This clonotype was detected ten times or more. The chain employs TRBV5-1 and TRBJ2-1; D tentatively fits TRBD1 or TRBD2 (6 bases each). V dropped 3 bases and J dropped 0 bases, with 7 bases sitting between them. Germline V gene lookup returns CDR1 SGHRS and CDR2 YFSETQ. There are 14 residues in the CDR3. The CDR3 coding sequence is TGCGCCAGCAGCTGGGGGGCCTCCTACAATGAGCAGTTCTTC. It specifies CASSWGASYNEQFF.

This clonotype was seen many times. The CDR3 here is CASSFRSGELFF. DNA of the CDR3: TGTGCCAGCAGTTTCAGGTCCGGGGAGCTGTTTTTT. This chain joins TRBV27 and TRBJ2-2; the D is unclear. Per the germline V gene, CDR1 is MNHEY and CDR2 is SMNVEV (reference sequence). CDR3 length: 12 amino acids. Trimming took 3 bases from V and 6 from J, leaving 5 bases between them.

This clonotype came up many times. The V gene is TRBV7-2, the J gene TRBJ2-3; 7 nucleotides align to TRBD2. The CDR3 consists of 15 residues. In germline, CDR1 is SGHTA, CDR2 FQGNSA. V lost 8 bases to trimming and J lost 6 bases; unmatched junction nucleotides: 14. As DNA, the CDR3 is TGTGCCAGCGGCCGGGGGGTGGGAGTTGTTGATACGCAGTATTTT. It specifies CASGRGVGVVDTQYF.

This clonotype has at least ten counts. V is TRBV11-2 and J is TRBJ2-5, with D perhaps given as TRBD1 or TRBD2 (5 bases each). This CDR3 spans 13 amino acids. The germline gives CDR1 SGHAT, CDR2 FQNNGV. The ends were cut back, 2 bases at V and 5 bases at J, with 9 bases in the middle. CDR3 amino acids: CASSLLWDETQYF. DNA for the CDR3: TGTGCCAGCAGCTTACTTTGGGACGAGACCCAGTACTTC.

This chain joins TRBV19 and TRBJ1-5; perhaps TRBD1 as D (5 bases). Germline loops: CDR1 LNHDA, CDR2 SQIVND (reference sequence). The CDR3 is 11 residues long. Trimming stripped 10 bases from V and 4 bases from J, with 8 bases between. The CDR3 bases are TGTGCCAACCAGGGAAATCAGCCCCAGCATTTT. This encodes CANQGNQPQHF.

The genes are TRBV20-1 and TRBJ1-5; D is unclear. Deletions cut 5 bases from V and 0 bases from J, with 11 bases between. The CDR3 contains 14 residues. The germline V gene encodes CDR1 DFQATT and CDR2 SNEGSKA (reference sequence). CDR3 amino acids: CSASTAYSNQPQHF. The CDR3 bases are TGCAGTGCTTCTACAGCGTATAGCAATCAGCCCCAGCATTTT.

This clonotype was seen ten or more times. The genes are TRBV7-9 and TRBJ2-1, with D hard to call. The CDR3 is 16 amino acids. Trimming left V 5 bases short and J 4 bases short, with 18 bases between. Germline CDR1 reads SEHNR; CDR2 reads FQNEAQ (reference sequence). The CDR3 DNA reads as TGTGCCAGCAGCGATAAGGCGGTCTACACTTACAATGAGCAGTTCTTC. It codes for CASSDKAVYTYNEQFF.

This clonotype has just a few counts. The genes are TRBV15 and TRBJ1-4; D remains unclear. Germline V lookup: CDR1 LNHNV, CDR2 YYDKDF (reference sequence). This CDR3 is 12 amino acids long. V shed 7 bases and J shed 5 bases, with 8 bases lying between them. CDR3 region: CATTAQNEKLFF. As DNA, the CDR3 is TGTGCCACCACCGCGCAGAATGAAAAACTGTTTTTT.

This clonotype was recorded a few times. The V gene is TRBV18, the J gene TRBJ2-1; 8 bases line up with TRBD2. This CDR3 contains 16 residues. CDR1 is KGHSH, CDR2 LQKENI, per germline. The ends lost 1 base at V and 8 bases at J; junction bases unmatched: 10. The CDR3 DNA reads TGTGCCAGCTCACCACAGGGTAGCGGGAATTTCGATGAGCAGTTCTTC. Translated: CASSPQGSGNFDEQFF.

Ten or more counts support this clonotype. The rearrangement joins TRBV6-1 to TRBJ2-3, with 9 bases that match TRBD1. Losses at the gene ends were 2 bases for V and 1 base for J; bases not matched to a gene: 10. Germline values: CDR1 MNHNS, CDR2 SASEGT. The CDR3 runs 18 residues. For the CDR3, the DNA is TGTGCCAGCAGTGAAACCGGGACAGGGTTTGTCGGCACAGATACGCAGTATTTT. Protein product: CASSETGTGFVGTDTQYF.

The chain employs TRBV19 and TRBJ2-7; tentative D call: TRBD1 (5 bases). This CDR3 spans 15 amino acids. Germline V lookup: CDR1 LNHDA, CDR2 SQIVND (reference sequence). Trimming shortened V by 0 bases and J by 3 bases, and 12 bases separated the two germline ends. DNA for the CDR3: TGTGCCAGTAGTATAGACCGGACAAGCCACTACGAGCAGTACTTC. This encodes CASSIDRTSHYEQYF.

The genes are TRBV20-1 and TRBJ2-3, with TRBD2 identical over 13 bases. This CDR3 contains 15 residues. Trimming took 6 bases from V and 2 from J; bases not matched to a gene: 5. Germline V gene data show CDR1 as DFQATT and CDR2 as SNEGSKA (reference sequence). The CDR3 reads CSAFGTSGITDTQYF. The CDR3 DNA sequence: TGCAGTGCATTCGGGACTAGCGGGATCACAGATACGCAGTATTTT.